These 25 T cell receptor beta chains were all obtained from the same sample, sequenced in a study of shared clonotypes between healthy human individuals. Clones were read by immunoSEQ multiplex PCR, and TCRdb kept only the in-frame ones, dropping some. The sample includes roughly 1,100,000 clones, about 75% of them seen just once. Sequenced material: memory CD4+ T cells sorted from blood. Subset specified: CD45RA-negative fraction. Every receptor here comes from a young man in good health.

This clone was detected many times. The chain joins TRBV25-1 to TRBJ2-2; TRBD2 matches at 9 bases. Germline lookup yields CDR1 MGHDK and CDR2 SYGVNS. CDR3 length: 15 amino acids. The V and J ends lost 4 bases and 6 bases, in that order; junction bases with no gene match: 6. CDR3 sequence: CASSGPSGIPGELFF. CDR3 DNA sequence: TGTGCCAGCAGTGGGCCTAGCGGGATCCCCGGGGAGCTGTTTTTT.

This sequence joins TRBV28 and TRBJ1-1; a weak D match, TRBD1 (5 bases). The germline V gene encodes CDR1 MDHEN and CDR2 SYDVKM. Trimming took 5 bases from V and 0 from J, leaving 25 bases between them. This CDR3 region has 19 residues. The CDR3 DNA follows: TGTGCCAGCAGTCCCCGTCCAGGGAGGACCTTATGGATGAACACTGAAGCTTTCTTT. It yields the protein CASSPRPGRTLWMNTEAFF.

The gene calls are TRBV2 and TRBJ2-3; D might be TRBD2 (6 bases). CDR3 length: 14 amino acids. V was trimmed by 4 bases and J by 3 bases, leaving 11 bases between them. Germline CDR1 is SNHLY and CDR2 is FYNNEI. The CDR3 sequence is CASSAGGGTDTQYF. In nucleotides, the CDR3 is TGTGCCAGCAGTGCTGGGGGAGGAACAGATACGCAGTATTTT. The entire variable domain, with the rest obtained from reference TRBV2 and TRBJ2-3, is as follows: EPEVTQTPSHQVTQMGQEVILRCVPISNHLYFYWYRQILGQKVEFLVSFYNNEISEKSEIFDDQFSVERPDGSNFTLKIRSTKLEDSAMYFCASSAGGGTDTQYFGPGTRLTVL.

The chain combines TRBV30 with TRBJ1-5, with D maybe TRBD1 (5 bases). The germline CDR1 and CDR2 sequences are GTSNPN and SVGIG (reference sequence). Between the trimmed V and J ends, which lost 2 bases and 4 bases, there was a span of 15 bases. The CDR3 extends over 15 amino acids. CDR3 sequence (DNA): TGTGCCTGGAGTAGAAGGAGGGGTAATAATCAGCCCCAGCATTTT. Amino acid sequence: CAWSRRRGNNQPQHF.

The chain recombines TRBV5-8 with TRBJ2-1; no clear D gene. The V end was cut by 4 bases, the J end by 7 bases, with 9 bases between. The CDR3 runs to 12 residues. The germline CDR1 and CDR2 sequences are SGHTS and YDEGEE. DNA of the CDR3: TGTGCCAGCAGCCTCCTATGGAATGAGCAGTTCTTC. Its protein is CASSLLWNEQFF.

The V and J genes are TRBV27 and TRBJ2-7, with 7 nucleotides matching TRBD1. The CDR3 runs to 15 residues. Germline trimming cut 0 bases from V and 3 bases from J; bases unmatched to any gene: 5. In germline, CDR1 is MNHEY, CDR2 SMNVEV (reference sequence). As DNA, the CDR3 is TGTGCCAGCAGTTTATCAGGACAGGTTCTCTACGAGCAGTACTTC. This gives the protein CASSLSGQVLYEQYF.

This clone showed up just once. The CDR3 DNA is TGTGCCAGCCCTCCGACTAGCGGGGGGGCCACAGATACGCAGTATTTT. This gives the protein CASPPTSGGATDTQYF. V usage is TRBV28 and J usage is TRBJ2-3; 14 nucleotides match TRBD2. Germline-derived CDR1 and CDR2 are MDHEN and SYDVKM. CDR3 length: 16 residues. With V trimmed by 8 bases and J by 2 bases, 6 bases remained unmatched. The full variable domain, completed using reference TRBV28 and TRBJ2-3, is DVKVTQSSRYLVKRTGEKVFLECVQDMDHENMFWYRQDPGLGLRLIYFSYDVKMKEKGDIPEGYSVSREKKERFSLILESASTNQTSMYLCASPPTSGGATDTQYFGPGTRLTVL.

This chain connects TRBV19 to TRBJ2-7, with 8 bases matching TRBD1. In germline, CDR1 is LNHDA, CDR2 SQIVND (reference sequence). Trimming removed 4 bases from V and 3 bases from J; junction bases left unmatched: 8. This CDR3 contains 15 residues. The CDR3 region is CASSTLRDRRYEQYF. CDR3 bases: TGTGCCAGTAGTACCCTCCGGGACAGGCGCTACGAGCAGTACTTC.

The rearrangement links TRBV2 to TRBJ2-7, with a tentative D call TRBD1 (6 bases). Between the trimmed V and J ends, which lost 3 bases and 2 bases, there was a span of 11 bases. CDR1 is SNHLY, CDR2 FYNNEI, per germline. This CDR3 is 14 amino acids long. In nucleotides, the CDR3 is TGTGCCAGCAGTGAGTGGGACACCACCTACGAGCAGTACTTC. Translated: CASSEWDTTYEQYF.

This clone was counted between two and nine times. The same CDR3 also results from other DNA sequences found in this sample. The chain links TRBV6-5 to TRBJ2-1, with a tentative D call TRBD2 (6 bases). This CDR3 contains 12 residues. In germline, CDR1 is MNHEY, CDR2 SVGAGI. V was cut by 2 bases and J by 7 bases, with 6 bases left in between. This CDR3 reads CASSYGGNEQFF. The CDR3 DNA sequence: TGTGCCAGCAGTTACGGGGGGAATGAGCAGTTCTTC.

This chain joins TRBV6-1 and TRBJ2-1, with 11 bases aligning to TRBD2. The J segment lost 3 bases and the V segment lost 6 bases, leaving 4 bases of the junction unmatched. The CDR3 extends over 15 amino acids. Germline V gene data show CDR1 as MNHNS and CDR2 as SASEGT. CDR3 loop: CASSPTSGGYNEQFF. The CDR3 coding sequence is TGTGCCAGCAGCCCCACTAGCGGGGGCTACAATGAGCAGTTCTTC.

The CDR3 region is CASSQRTRANQPQHF. CDR3 DNA: TGCGCCAGCAGCCAAAGGACAAGGGCCAATCAGCCCCAGCATTTT. The chain has TRBV4-3 and TRBJ1-5; D is possibly TRBD1 (5 bases). The germline CDR1 and CDR2 sequences are LGHNA and YSLEER. The V and J ends lost 2 bases and 3 bases respectively, with 11 bases between them. The length of the CDR3 is 15 residues.

The chain carries TRBV5-4 and TRBJ2-5, with TRBD1 identical over 10 bases. Germline V gene data show CDR1 as SGHNT and CDR2 as YYREEE (reference sequence). V trimming: 3 bases; J trimming: 5 bases; junction bases outside the gene matches: 10. The CDR3 extends over 16 amino acids. DNA of the CDR3: TGTGCCAGCAGCTCCCCGGGACAGGGGAGTGGGGAGACCCAGTACTTC. It is translated as CASSSPGQGSGETQYF. Based on the CDR3 plus reference TRBV5-4 and TRBJ2-5, the full variable domain is ETGVTQSPTHLIKTRGQQVTLRCSSQSGHNTVSWYQQALGQGPQFIFQYYREEENGRGNFPPRFSGLQFPNYSSELNVNALELDDSALYLCASSSPGQGSGETQYFGPGTRLLVL.

The chain joins TRBV6-1 to TRBJ2-2; D call uncertain. Germline V gives CDR1 MNHNS, CDR2 SASEGT. V lost 3 bases, J lost 7 bases, and 3 bases lay in between. This CDR3 has 11 residues. This CDR3 is CASSDVGELFF. As DNA, the CDR3 is TGTGCCAGCAGTGATGTCGGGGAGCTGTTTTTT.

This clone has only a few counts. This rearrangement joins TRBV30 to TRBJ2-3; TRBD2 matches at 7 bases. The CDR3 contains 15 residues. Trimming removed 1 base from V and 3 bases from J; junction bases left unmatched: 7. Germline V gene data show CDR1 as GTSNPN and CDR2 as SVGIG (reference sequence). CDR3 coding DNA: TGTGCCTGGAGTGCCTACTCCGGGAGGACAGATACGCAGTATTTT. As protein: CAWSAYSGRTDTQYF.

The chain couples TRBV19 to TRBJ2-7; D may be TRBD2 (6 bases). Germline values: CDR1 LNHDA, CDR2 SQIVND (reference sequence). CDR3 length equals 15 residues. Trimming cost V 3 bases and J 7 bases, with 19 bases left between them. The CDR3 loop reads CASSIRSGLGVEQYF. CDR3 bases: TGTGCCAGTAGTATCCGCTCGGGACTGGGCGTGGAGCAGTACTTC.

CDR3 nucleotide sequence: TGTGCCAGTAGTATGACAGGCTCTAATGAAAAACTGTTTTTT. As protein: CASSMTGSNEKLFF. The rearrangement joins TRBV19 to TRBJ1-4; possibly TRBD1 for D (6 bases). CDR3 length equals 14 residues. The V end lost 3 bases, the J end lost 3 bases, and 8 bases lay between the germline ends. Germline V CDR1 and CDR2: LNHDA, SQIVND (reference sequence).

This clone has more than one count but fewer than ten. V gene TRBV30 combines with J gene TRBJ1-1; a possible D gene is TRBD1 (5 bases). Trimming shortened V by 3 bases and J by 5 bases, and 16 bases separated the two germline ends. The germline V gene encodes CDR1 GTSNPN and CDR2 SVGIG (reference sequence). The CDR3 spans 14 residues. The CDR3 DNA sequence: TGTGCCTGGAGAAAATCAGGGTATCGGACTGAAGCTTTCTTT. Translation: CAWRKSGYRTEAFF.

This clone has only one observation. The chain employs TRBV30 and TRBJ2-2; TRBD1 or TRBD2 may be the D gene (6 bases each). The CDR3 spans 16 residues. V lost 3 bases and J lost 4, with 18 bases in between. CDR1 is GTSNPN, CDR2 SVGIG, per germline (reference sequence). The CDR3 region is CAWSPRGRGGTGELFF. The DNA of the CDR3 is TGTGCCTGGAGCCCTAGGGGCAGGGGAGGCACCGGGGAGCTGTTTTTT.

This rearrangement joins TRBV19 to TRBJ2-5; D remains unclear. The CDR3 consists of 14 residues. Between the trimmed V and J ends, which lost 4 bases and 5 bases, there was a span of 14 bases. In germline, CDR1 is LNHDA, CDR2 SQIVND (reference sequence). The CDR3 bases are TGTGCCAGTAGTACTCGACACTTAGGGGAGACCCAGTACTTC. Its protein product is CASSTRHLGETQYF.

This clone appeared a single time. The chain recombines TRBV6-5 with TRBJ2-7; D call uncertain. Looked up from germline, CDR1 is MNHEY and CDR2 is SVGAGI. This CDR3 spans 11 amino acids. V was shortened by 8 bases and J by 5 bases, with 10 bases between the two germline ends. Here the CDR3 DNA reads TGTGCCAGCGGAGCCGGCCACGAGCAGTACTTC. It codes for CASGAGHEQYF.

The chain links TRBV28 to TRBJ1-3; no firm D call. The V end lost 8 bases, the J end lost 3 bases, and 14 bases lay between the germline ends. This CDR3 is built from 14 residues. Germline V gives CDR1 MDHEN, CDR2 SYDVKM. The chain's CDR3 is CASFPDGYGNTIYF. CDR3 nucleotides: TGTGCCAGCTTTCCGGACGGTTATGGAAACACCATATATTTT.

CDR3 DNA: TGTGCCAGCAGTGGTGGCCGGACCTCCTACGTCCTGACTTTC. Amino acids: CASSGGRTSYVLTF. The V gene is TRBV25-1, the J gene TRBJ2-6; D remains ambiguous. Germline CDR1 is MGHDK and CDR2 is SYGVNS. The CDR3 loop spans 14 amino acids. The ends were cut back, 4 bases at V and 11 bases at J, with 15 bases in the middle.

The CDR3 region has the DNA TGTGCCAGCGGCCGTGGGTTCCTGGGGGAGACCCAGTACTTC. It is translated as CASGRGFLGETQYF. V gene TRBV2 combines with J gene TRBJ2-5, with D unresolved. Germline-derived CDR1 and CDR2 are SNHLY and FYNNEI. The CDR3 runs to 14 residues. V was trimmed by 8 bases and J by 5 bases, leaving 18 bases between them.

V and J are TRBV10-3 and TRBJ1-6; D is perhaps TRBD1 (6 bases). The CDR3 length is 15 residues. Germline V gene sequence: CDR1 ENHRY, CDR2 SYGVKD. V was clipped by 6 bases and J by 5 bases, with 14 bases between them. In DNA form, the CDR3 reads TGTGCCATCAGGGGGGGCGGGGAGAATAATTCACCCCTCCACTTT. The encoded protein is CAIRGGGENNSPLHF.